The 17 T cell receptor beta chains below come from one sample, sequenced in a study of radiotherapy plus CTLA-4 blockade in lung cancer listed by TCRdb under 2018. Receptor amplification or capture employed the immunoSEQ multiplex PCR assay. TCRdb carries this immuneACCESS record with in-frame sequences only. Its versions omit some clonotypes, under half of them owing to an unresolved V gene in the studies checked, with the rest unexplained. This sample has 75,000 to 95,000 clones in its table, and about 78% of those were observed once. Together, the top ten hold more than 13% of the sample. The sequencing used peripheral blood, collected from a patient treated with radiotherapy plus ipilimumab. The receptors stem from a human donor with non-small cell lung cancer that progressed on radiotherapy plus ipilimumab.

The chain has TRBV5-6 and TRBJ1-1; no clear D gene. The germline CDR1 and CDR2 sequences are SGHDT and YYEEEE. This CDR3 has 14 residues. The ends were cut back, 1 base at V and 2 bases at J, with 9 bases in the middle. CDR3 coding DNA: TGTGCCAGCAGCTTGACCGGACCAAACACTGAAGCTTTCTTT. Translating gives CASSLTGPNTEAFF.

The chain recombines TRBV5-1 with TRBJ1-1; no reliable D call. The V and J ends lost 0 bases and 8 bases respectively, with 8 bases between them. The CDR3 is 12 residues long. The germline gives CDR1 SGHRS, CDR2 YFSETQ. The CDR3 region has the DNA TGCGCCAGCAGCTTGGAGGGTCAGGAAGCTTTCTTT. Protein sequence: CASSLEGQEAFF.

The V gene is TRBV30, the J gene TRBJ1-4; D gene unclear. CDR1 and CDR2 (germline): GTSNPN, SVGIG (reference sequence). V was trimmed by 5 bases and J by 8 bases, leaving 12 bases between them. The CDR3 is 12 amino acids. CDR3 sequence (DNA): TGTGCCTGGGCCCACTGGGGAGAAAAACTGTTTTTT. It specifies CAWAHWGEKLFF.

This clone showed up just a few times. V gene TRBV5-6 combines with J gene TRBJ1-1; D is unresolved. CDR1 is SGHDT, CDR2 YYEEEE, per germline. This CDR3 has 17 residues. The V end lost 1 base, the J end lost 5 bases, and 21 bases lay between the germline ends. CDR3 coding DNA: TGTGCCAGCAGCTTGCTCCGTAGTAGGGAGGAAAGGACTGAAGCTTTCTTT. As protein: CASSLLRSREERTEAFF.

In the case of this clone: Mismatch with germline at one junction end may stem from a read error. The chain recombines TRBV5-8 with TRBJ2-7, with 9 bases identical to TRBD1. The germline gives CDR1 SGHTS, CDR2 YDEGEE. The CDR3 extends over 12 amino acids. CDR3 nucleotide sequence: TGTGCCAGCAGCTTACGGACAGGGGAGCGGTACTTC. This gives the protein CASSLRTGERYF.

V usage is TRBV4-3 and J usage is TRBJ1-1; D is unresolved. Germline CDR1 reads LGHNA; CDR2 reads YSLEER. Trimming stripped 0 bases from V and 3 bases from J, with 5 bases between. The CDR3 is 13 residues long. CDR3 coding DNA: TGCGCCAGCAGCCAAGAGCTGCACACTGAAGCTTTCTTT. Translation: CASSQELHTEAFF.

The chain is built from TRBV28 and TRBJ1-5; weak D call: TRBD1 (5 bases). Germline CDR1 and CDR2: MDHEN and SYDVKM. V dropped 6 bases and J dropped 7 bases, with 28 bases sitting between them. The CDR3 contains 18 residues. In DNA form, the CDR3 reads TGTGCCAGCAGACGCTCCCTGGTTTCAGGGCCAGTAAGGCAGCCCCAGCATTTT. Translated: CASRRSLVSGPVRQPQHF.

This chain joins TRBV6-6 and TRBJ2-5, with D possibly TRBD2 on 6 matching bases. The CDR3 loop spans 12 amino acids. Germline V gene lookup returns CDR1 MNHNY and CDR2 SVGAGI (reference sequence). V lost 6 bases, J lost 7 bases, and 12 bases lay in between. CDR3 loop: CASRSSAWTQYF. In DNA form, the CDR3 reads TGTGCCAGCAGATCTAGCGCCTGGACCCAGTACTTC.

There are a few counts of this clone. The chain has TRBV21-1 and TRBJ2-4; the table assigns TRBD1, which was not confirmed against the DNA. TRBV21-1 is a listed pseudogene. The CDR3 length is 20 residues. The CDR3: CASSKDPQGTWVLAKNIQYF. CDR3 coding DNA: TGTGCCAGCAGCAAAGATCCGCAGGGAACGTGGGTCCTAGCCAAAAACATTCAGTACTTC.

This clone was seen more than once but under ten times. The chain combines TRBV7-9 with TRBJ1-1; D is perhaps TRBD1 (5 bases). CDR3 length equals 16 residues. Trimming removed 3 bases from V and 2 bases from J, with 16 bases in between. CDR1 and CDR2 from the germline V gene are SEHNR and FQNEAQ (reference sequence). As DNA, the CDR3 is TGTGCCAGCAGCTTGGTACCGGGACGCTTAAACACTGAAGCTTTCTTT. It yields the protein CASSLVPGRLNTEAFF.

CDR3 DNA sequence: TGTGCCAGCAGCCAAGATCCTGGGTCGGATACGCAGTATTTT. It yields the protein CASSQDPGSDTQYF. The chain combines TRBV14 with TRBJ2-3; D not resolved. The CDR3 loop spans 14 amino acids. The germline gives CDR1 SGHDN, CDR2 FVKESK. V shed 0 bases and J shed 6 bases, with 10 bases lying between them.

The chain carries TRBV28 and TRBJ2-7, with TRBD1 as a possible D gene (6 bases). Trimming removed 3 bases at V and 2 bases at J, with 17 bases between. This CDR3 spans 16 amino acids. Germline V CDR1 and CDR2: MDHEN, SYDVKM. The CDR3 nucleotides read TGTGCCAGCAGTTTCCATCCTAGGACAGCAGCCTACGAGCAGTACTTC. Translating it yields CASSFHPRTAAYEQYF.

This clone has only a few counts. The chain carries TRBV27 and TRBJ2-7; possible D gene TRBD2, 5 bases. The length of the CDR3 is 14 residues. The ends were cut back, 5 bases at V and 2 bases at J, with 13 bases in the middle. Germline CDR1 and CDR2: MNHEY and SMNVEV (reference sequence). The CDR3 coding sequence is TGTGCCAGCAGTCCCTTCGGAGCGGCCTACGAGCAGTACTTC. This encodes CASSPFGAAYEQYF.

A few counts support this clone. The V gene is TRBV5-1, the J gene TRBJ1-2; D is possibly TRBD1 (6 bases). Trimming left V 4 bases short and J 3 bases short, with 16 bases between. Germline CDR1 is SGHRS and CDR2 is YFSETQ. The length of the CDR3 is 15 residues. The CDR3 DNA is TGCGCCAGCAGCCGGCACAGGGCTGAGGACTATGGCTACACCTTC. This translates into CASSRHRAEDYGYTF.

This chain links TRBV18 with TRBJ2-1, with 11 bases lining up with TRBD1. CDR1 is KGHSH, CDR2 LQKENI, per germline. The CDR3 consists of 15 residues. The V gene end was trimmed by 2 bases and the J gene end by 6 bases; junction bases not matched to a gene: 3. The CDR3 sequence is CASSPSGTGGNEQFF. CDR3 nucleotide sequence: TGTGCCAGCTCACCATCCGGGACAGGGGGCAATGAGCAGTTCTTC.

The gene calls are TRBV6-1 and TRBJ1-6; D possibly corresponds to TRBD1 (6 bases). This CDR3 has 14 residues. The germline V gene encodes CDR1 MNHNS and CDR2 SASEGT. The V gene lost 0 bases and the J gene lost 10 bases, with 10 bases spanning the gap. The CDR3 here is CASSEAGGQSPLHF. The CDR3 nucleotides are TGTGCCAGCAGTGAAGCCGGGGGGCAATCACCCCTCCACTTT.

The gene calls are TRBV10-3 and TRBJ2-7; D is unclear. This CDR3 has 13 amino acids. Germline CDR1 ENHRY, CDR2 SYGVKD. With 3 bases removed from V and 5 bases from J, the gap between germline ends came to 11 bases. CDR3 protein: CAISEFELNEQYF. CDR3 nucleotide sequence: TGTGCCATCAGTGAATTCGAGCTTAACGAGCAGTACTTC.